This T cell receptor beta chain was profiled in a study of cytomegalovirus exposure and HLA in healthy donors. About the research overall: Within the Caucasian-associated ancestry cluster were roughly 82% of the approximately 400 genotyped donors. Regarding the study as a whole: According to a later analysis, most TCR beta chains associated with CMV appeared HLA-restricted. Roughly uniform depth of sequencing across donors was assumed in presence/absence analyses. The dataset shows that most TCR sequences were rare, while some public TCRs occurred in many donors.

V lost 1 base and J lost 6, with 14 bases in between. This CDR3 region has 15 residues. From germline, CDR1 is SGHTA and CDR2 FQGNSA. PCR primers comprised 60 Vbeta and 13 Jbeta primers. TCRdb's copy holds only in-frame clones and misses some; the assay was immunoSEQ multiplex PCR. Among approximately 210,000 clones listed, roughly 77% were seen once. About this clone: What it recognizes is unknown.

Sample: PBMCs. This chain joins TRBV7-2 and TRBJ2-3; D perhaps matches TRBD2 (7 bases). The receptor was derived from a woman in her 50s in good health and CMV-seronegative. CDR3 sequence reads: CASSLVAGASDTQYF. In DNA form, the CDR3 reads TGTGCCAGCAGCTTAGTGGCGGGGGCGAGCGATACGCAGTATTTT.